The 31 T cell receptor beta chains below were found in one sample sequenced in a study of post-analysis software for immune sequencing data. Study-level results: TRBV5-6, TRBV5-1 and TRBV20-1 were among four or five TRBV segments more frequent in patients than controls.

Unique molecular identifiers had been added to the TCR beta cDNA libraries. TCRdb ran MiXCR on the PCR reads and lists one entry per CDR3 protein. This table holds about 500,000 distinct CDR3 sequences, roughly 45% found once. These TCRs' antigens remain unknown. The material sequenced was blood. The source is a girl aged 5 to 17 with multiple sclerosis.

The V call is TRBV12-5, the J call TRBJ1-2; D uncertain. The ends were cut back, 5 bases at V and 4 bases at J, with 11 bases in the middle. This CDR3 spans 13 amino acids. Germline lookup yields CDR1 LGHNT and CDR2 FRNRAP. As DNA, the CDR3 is TGTGCTAGTGGTAAGGACGGACCCTATGGCTACACCTTC. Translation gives CASGKDGPYGYTF.

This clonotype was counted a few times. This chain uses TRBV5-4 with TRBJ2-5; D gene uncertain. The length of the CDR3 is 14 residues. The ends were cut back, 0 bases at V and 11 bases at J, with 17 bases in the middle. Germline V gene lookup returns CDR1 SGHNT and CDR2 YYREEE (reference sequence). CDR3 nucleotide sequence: TGTGCCAGCAGCTTGGGGCCAGCAGTGGGTGAGCAGTACTTC. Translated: CASSLGPAVGEQYF.

CDR3: CASWGQIQETQYF. The CDR3 DNA reads TGTGCCAGCTGGGGACAGATCCAAGAGACCCAGTACTTC. The J gene is TRBJ2-4, the V gene TRBV6-2 or TRBV6-3, with 7 nucleotides matching TRBD1. The J call may be mistaken, given a closer DNA end match to TRBJ2-5. CDR1 and CDR2 (germline): MNHEY, SVGEGT. The CDR3 has 13 residues.

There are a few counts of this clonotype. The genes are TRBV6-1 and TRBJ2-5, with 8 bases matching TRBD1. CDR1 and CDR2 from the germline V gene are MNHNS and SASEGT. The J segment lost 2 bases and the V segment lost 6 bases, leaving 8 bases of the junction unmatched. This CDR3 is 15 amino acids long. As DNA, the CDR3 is TGTGCCAGCAGGGACAGGGCTGCGAAGCAAGAGACCCAGTACTTC. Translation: CASRDRAAKQETQYF.

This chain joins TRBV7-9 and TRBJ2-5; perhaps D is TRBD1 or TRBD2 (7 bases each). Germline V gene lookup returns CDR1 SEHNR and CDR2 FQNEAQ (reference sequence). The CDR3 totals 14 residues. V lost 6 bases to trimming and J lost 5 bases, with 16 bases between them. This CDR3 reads CASSHRGGVETQYF. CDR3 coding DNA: TGTGCCAGCAGTCACAGGGGAGGGGTGGAGACCCAGTACTTC.

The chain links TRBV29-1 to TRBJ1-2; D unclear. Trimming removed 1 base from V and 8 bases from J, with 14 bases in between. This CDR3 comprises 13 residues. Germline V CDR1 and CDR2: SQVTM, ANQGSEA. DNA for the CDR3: TGCAGCGTTGAAGCGTTCGTAGGTACCGGCTACACCTTC. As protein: CSVEAFVGTGYTF.

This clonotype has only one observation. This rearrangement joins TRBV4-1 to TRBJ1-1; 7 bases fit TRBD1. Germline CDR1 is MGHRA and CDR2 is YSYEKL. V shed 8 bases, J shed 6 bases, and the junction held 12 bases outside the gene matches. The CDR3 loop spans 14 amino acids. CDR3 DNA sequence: TGCGCCAGCGGGCACAGGGGTGAGAGCGCTGAAGCTTTCTTT. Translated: CASGHRGESAEAFF.

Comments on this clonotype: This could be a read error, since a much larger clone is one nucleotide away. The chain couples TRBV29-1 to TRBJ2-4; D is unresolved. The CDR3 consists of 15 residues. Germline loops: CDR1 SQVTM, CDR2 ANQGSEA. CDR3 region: CSVERPGIAKNMQYF. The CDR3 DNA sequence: TGCAGCGTTGAAAGACCCGGTATAGCCAAAAACATGCAGTACTTC.

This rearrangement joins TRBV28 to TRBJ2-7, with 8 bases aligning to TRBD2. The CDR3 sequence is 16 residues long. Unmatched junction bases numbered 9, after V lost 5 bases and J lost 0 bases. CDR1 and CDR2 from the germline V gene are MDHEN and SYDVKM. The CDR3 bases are TGTGCCAGCAGTCCACATAGCGGGAAAAGCTCCTACGAGCAGTACTTC. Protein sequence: CASSPHSGKSSYEQYF.

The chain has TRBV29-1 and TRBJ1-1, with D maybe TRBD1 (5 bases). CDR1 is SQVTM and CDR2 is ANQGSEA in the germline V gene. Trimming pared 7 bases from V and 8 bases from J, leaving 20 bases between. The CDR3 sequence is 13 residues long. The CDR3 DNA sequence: TGCAGCGCTGTTCTCGGGGGATCTGGGGAAGCTTTCTTT. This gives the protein CSAVLGGSGEAFF.

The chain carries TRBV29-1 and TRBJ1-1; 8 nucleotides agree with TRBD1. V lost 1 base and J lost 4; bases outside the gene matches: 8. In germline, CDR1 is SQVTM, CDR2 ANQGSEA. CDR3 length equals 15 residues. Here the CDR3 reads CSVEGVQGALTEAFF. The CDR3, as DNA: TGCAGCGTTGAAGGGGTCCAGGGGGCACTCACTGAAGCTTTCTTT.

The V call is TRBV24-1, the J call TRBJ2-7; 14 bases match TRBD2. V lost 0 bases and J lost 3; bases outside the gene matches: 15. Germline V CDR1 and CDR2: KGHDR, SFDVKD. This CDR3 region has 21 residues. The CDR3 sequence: CATSDLIQDTRTSGGNYEQYF. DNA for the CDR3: TGTGCCACCAGTGATTTGATTCAGGACACCCGGACTAGCGGGGGGAACTACGAGCAGTACTTC.

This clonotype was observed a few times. CDR3 bases: TGCAGTGCTAGAGATCTTCTAGCGGGGTACCCAGAGACCCAGTACTTC. Its translation is CSARDLLAGYPETQYF. The chain links TRBV20-1 to TRBJ2-5; 9 bases are shared with TRBD2. CDR3 length: 16 amino acids. Trimming removed 0 bases from V and 4 bases from J; junction bases left unmatched: 9. Germline loops: CDR1 DFQATT, CDR2 SNEGSKA (reference sequence).

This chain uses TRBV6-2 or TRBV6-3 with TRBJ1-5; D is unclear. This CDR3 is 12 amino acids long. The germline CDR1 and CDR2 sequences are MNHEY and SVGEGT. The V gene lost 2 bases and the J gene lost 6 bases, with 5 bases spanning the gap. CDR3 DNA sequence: TGTGCCAGCAGTTACAGGGTTCAGCCCCAGCATTTT. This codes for CASSYRVQPQHF.

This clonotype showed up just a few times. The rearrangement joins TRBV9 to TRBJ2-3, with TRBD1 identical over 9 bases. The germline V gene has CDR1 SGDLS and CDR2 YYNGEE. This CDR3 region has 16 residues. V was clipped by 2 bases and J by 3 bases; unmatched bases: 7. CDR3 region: CASSVGRTGVTDTQYF. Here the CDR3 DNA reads TGTGCCAGCAGCGTCGGGAGGACAGGGGTTACAGATACGCAGTATTTT.

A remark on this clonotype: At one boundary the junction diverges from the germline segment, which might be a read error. The CDR3 here is CASSSTSGSLIYNKQFF. Here the CDR3 DNA reads TGTGCCAGCAGTTCGACTAGCGGGAGCTTGATTTACAATAAGCAGTTCTTC. The chain links TRBV27 to TRBJ2-1, with 12 bases matching TRBD2. Germline CDR1 is MNHEY and CDR2 is SMNVEV (reference sequence). The CDR3 has 17 residues.

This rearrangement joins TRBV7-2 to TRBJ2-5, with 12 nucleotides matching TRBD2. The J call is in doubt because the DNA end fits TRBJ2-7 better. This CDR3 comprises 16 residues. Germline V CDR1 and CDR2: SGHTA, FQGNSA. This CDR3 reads CASSLRLAGVYYEQYF. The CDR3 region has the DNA TGTGCCAGCAGCCTGAGACTAGCGGGAGTATATTACGAGCAGTACTTC.

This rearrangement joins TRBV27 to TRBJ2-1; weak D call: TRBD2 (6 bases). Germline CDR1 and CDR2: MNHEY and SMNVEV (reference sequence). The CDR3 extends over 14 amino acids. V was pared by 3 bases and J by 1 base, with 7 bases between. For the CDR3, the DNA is TGTGCCAGCAGTTTCCGGGGGTCCTACAATGAGCAGTTCTTC. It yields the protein CASSFRGSYNEQFF.

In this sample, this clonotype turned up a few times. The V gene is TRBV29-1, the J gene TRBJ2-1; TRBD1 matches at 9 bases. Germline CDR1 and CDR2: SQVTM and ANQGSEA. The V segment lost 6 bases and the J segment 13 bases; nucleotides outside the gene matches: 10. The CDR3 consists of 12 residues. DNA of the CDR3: TGCAGCGTCACCGGGACAGGGAGTTTCCAGTTCTTC. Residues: CSVTGTGSFQFF.

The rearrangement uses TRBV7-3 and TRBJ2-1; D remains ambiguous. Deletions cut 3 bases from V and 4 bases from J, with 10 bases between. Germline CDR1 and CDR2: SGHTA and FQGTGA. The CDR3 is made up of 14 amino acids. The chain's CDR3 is CASSFTSNYNEQFF. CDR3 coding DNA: TGTGCCAGCAGCTTTACCTCGAATTACAATGAGCAGTTCTTC.

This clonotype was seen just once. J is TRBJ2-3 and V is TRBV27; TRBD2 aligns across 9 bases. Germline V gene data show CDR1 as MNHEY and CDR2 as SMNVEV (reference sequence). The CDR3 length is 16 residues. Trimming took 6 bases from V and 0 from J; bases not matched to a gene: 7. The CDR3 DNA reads TGTGCCAGCAGGCCTCTAGCGGGGATAAGCACAGATACGCAGTATTTT. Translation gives CASRPLAGISTDTQYF.

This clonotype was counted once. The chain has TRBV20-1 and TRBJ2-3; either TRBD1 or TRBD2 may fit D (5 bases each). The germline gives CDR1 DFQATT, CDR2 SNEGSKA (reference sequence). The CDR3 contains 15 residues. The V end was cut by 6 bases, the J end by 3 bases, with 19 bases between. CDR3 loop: CSALSRQGATDTQYF. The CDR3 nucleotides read TGCAGTGCCCTCTCCCGGCAGGGAGCGACAGATACGCAGTATTTT.

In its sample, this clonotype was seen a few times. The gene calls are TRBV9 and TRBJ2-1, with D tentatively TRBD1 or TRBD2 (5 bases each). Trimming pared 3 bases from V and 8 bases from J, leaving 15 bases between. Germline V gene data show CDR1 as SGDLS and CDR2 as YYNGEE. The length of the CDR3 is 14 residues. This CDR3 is CASSGLPRGDEQFF. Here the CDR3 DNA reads TGTGCCAGCAGCGGCTTACCCCGAGGGGATGAGCAGTTCTTC.

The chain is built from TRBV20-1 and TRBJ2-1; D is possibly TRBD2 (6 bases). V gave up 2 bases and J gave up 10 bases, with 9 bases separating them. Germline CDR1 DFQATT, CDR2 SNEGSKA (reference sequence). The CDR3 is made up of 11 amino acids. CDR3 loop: CSARRTTEQFF. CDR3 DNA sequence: TGCAGTGCTAGACGGACTACCGAGCAGTTCTTC.

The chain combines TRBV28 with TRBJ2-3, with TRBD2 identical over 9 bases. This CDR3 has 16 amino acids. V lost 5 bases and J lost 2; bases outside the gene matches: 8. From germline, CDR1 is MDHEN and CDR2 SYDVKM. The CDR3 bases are TGTGCCAGCAGTACGGGAGCGGGAGGCACCACAGATACGCAGTATTTT. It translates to CASSTGAGGTTDTQYF.

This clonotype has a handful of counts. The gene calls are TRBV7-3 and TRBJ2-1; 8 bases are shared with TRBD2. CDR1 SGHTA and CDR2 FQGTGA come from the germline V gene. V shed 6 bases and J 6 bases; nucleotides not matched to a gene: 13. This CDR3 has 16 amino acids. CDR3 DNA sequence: TGTGCCAGCAGTTCCCCAGCGGGAGTCCCCCTCAATGAGCAGTTCTTC. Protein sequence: CASSSPAGVPLNEQFF.

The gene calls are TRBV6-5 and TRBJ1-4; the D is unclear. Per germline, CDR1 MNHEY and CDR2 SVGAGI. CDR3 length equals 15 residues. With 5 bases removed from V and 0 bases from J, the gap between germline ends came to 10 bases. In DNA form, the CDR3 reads TGTGCCAGCAGTCCCGGCAGGACAACTAATGAAAAACTGTTTTTT. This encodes CASSPGRTTNEKLFF.

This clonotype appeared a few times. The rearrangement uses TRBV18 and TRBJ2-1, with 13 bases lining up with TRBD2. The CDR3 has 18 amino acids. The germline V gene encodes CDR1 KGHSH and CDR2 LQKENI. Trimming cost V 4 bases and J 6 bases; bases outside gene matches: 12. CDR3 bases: TGTGCCAGCTCACTAAGGAGGACTAGCGGGAGTTATAGCAATGAGCAGTTCTTC. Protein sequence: CASSLRRTSGSYSNEQFF.

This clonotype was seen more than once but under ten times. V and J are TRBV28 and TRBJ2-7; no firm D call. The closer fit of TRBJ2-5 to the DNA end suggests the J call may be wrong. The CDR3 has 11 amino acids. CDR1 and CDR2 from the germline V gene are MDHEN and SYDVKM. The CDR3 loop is CASRSQETQYF. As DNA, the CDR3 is TGTGCCAGCAGGAGTCAAGAGACCCAGTACTTC.

The CDR3 reads CASSWRTGEKETQYF. CDR3 DNA: TGCGCCAGCAGCTGGCGGACAGGGGAGAAAGAGACCCAGTACTTC. V is TRBV5-1 and J is TRBJ2-7; 9 bases are a match to TRBD1. The J call may be wrong; the DNA end is better matched by TRBJ2-5. Per germline, CDR1 SGHRS and CDR2 YFSETQ. This CDR3 comprises 15 residues.

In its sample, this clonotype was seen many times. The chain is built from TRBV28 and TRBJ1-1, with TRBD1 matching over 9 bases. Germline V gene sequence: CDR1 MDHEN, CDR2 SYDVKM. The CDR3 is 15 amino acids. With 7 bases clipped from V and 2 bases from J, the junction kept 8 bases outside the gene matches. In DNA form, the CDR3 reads TGTGCCAGCATCCTGTCGGACAGGGGAAACACTGAAGCTTTCTTT. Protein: CASILSDRGNTEAFF.